The sequence of this T cell receptor beta chain was determined in a study of CD8 T cells in ankylosing spondylitis. Study results and caveats: It appeared that ankylosing spondylitis blood was characterized by a TCR beta motif of under ten highly homologous variants.

To note about this clonotype: Its target is unknown.

Using its own MiXCR run on the 5' RACE reads, TCRdb lists one record per CDR3 protein. The sample has some 330,000 distinct CDR3 sequences; less than 10% are singletons. The clonotype comes from a male donor with ankylosing spondylitis. Sequencing was performed on blood, either unsorted or a sorted T cell fraction (not recorded which).

CDR3 bases: TGTGCCACCTCCCGGGCTAGCGGCACAGATACGCAGTATTTT. It yields the protein CATSRASGTDTQYF. J is TRBJ2-3 and V is TRBV24-1, with D perhaps TRBD2 (6 bases). The ends were cut back, 9 bases at V and 1 base at J, with 13 bases in the middle. This CDR3 spans 14 amino acids. CDR1 and CDR2 (germline): KGHDR, SFDVKD.